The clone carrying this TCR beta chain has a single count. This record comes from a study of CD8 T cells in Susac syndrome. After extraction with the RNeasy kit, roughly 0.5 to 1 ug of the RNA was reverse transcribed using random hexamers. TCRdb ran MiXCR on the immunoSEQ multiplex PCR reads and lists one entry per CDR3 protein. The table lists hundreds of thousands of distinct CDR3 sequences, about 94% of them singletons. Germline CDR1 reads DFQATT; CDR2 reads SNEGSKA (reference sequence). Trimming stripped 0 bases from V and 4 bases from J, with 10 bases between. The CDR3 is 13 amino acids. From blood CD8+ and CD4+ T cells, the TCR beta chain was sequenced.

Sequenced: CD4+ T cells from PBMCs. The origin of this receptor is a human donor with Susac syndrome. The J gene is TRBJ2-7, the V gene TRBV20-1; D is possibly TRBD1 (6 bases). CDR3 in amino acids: CSAREQGVYEQYF. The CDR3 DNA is TGCAGTGCTAGAGAACAGGGTGTTTACGAGCAGTACTTC.